What follows is one TCR beta chain and its context. This clone was counted a single time. Its antigen remains unidentified. The record has no base qualities; no much larger clone is one base away. Trimming takes 6 bases off V and 4 bases off J; junction bases not matched to a gene: 3. The cysteine opens and the phenylalanine closes a CDR3 of 12 amino acids. This entry keeps only the CDR3 DNA: 36 bases, framed from base 1. Looking up the germline V gene yields CDR1 SQVTM and CDR2 ANQGSEA. These data belong to a study of cytomegalovirus exposure and HLA in healthy donors (dated 2017 in TCRdb). Context from the whole study: According to an earlier analysis of 587 of the donors, 150 million to 200 million T cells yielded 100 million or so unique TCR beta sequences and 276 Gb of sequence data. An earlier analysis of some 500 of the donors used high-throughput TCR beta sequencing to judge whether each TCR beta V gene segment behaved as functional or pseudogenic. To predict cytomegalovirus infection status, the study brought together high-throughput TCR immunosequencing, statistical association of individual TCRs with disease status, and machine learning. HLA typing covered class I and class II loci at four-digit resolution. Donor age, sex, ethnicity and CMV serostatus were compiled alongside the repertoire data. Roughly five DR-DQ haplotypes were handled as single units for association and clustering, since linkage in the cohort was strong. A later genetic analysis used genome-wide SNP genotypes for about 55% of the 666 donors, treating that subset as a discovery cohort. All discovery cohort repertoires had been generated using a single sequencing platform. The study used immunosequencing to profile the T cell repertoires of some 600 subjects and linked those repertoires to cytomegalovirus serostatus. A separate validation cohort of some 130 different subjects was used in addition to the roughly 640-subject first cohort. Rather than drawing on any new phenotypic data, the later analysis identified candidate immune exposures from TCR beta sequences and the way those sequences occurred across donors. Of the 350 to 450 genotyped donors, more than 75% were placed in the genetic ancestry cluster associated with self-reported Caucasian donors. Among several hundred genotyped donors of the cohort, an average of around 220,000 unique TCR beta nucleotide sequences was sequenced per donor, of which about 18% were non-productive. An early release covering some 640 HLA-typed donors comprised approximately 300 gigabases of sequencing data and roughly 85 million unique TCR sequences. Typing coverage differed by locus: A, B, C, DRB1 and DQB1 were typed in roughly 620-630 donors, DQA1 in approximately 520, DPA1 in around 600, and DPB1 in 450 to 490. To study patterns of TCR occurrence, a later analysis re-analyzed previously published TCR beta repertoires from 600 to 750 donors and added high-resolution HLA genotyping. The aim of the study was to test whether cataloging public T cell receptors could identify signatures of past pathogen exposure.

On the study overall, not on this receptor specifically: In a later analysis, HLA-associated TCR beta chains were found to be more clonally expanded and to have lower generation probabilities than equally common non-associated chains. A cluster of highly shared sequence variants was judged likely to represent a technical artifact of the sequencing pipeline. Because HLA typing was unavailable for some donors at each locus, only the typed subset was used in association tests. Because the 87-base-pair reads could not distinguish some IMGT-functional V segments, including TRBV6-2 and TRBV6-3, those segments were excluded. Most CMV-associated TCR beta chains appeared to be HLA-restricted in a later analysis, and the HLA associations seemed to be driven largely by CMV exposure. A further reported finding was that TCR beta sequences accurately predicted the HLA-A and HLA-B alleles for most subjects in the first cohort. Specific HLA alleles were associated with 15,000 to 20,000 TCR beta sequences at a false discovery rate of 0.05 in a later analysis. In an earlier analysis of 587 of the donors, most TCR beta V segments appeared in productive rearrangements about 87% or about 30% of the time, broadly matching IMGT annotations. In a later analysis, the rate of TCR association differed among HLA loci, with DRB1 alleles having the most associated TCRs and HLA-C alleles having the fewest. A later genetic analysis associated a missense DCLRE1C variant with V-gene and J-gene trimming of TCR beta chains, and an independent cohort replicated the association. The only immune exposure information available for the cohort was CMV serostatus. The study gave a list of 150 to 200 TCR beta chains associated with cytomegalovirus. Correlated functional status among segregating V segments might reflect linkage disequilibrium, but an unknown experimental factor could not be ruled out. A few of the identified cytomegalovirus-associated TCR beta chains were confirmed in vitro to be specific for cytomegalovirus antigens. The classifier was reported to diagnose cytomegalovirus status with high specificity and sensitivity in both the original cohort and the validation cohort. The earlier analysis of almost 600 of the donors excluded roughly 17 rarely observed V segments, including chromosome 9 orphons, because counts were too low. In a later genetic analysis, fewer N-insertions in productive TCRs were reported among donors in an Asian-associated ancestry cluster than the approximately 710-donor mean. Several of the top co-occurrence clusters appeared to be linked to parvovirus B19, influenza, CMV and Epstein-Barr virus, according to a later analysis. Across donors, most TCR sequences were observed very rarely, whereas some public TCRs were present in many individuals. Roughly uniform sequencing depth across donors was assumed in presence/absence analyses, although this assumption may not hold. The authors suggested that the approach could potentially be generalized to other disease states and immunological phenotypes. The cohort was sequenced for TCR beta chains only, and without alpha or paired-chain data the features that could be detected were limited. Strong co-occurrence of HLA alleles, especially DR and DQ, made assigning TCR associations to individual alleles difficult.

Library preparation was by the immunoSEQ multiplex PCR assay. For the multiplex PCR, a mixture combining 60 forward primers for TCR Vbeta segments and 13 reverse primers for TCR Jbeta segments was used. The CDR3 region of rearranged TCR beta genes was amplified from genomic DNA with a multiplex PCR assay. The Illumina HiSeq System was used to sequence the amplified TCR beta libraries as 87-base-pair reads. The paper's processing steps were these. In a later analysis, tens of millions of unique TCR beta chains were counted across the roughly 670 repertoires, and around 10 million of these chains were shared by at least two donors. Raw reads were error-corrected and collapsed into unique sequences by a nearest-neighbor algorithm in which closely related sequences were merged to remove PCR and sequencing errors. V, D and J gene segments were assigned by aligning CDR3 sequences to IMGT reference sequences. For a sequence to be retained, a match of at least six nucleotides to both a V gene segment and a J gene segment was required. Rearrangements were classified as productive when the CDR3 lacked stop codons and remained in frame with V and J, and all other rearrangements were classified as non-productive. CDR3 was defined according to IMGT convention as the region running from the second conserved V-encoded cysteine to the conserved J-encoded phenylalanine. The earlier analysis of 500 to 650 of the donors excluded any sequence lacking an unambiguous match to a single V gene segment. In an earlier analysis of roughly 500 of the donors, V segments were called functional above 56.7% productive rearrangements and were called segregating when the between-donor standard deviation exceeded 5%. A statistical classification framework was developed to diagnose cytomegalovirus status using the catalog of TCR beta chain sequences. V and J gene assignment, in a later analysis, came from comparing TCR nucleotide sequences with IMGT/GENE-DB human TR gene sequences. Using the TCRdist pipeline, a later analysis assigned CDR3 sequences along with most-parsimonious VDJ recombination scenarios. In a later analysis, each TCR beta chain was defined by its CDR3 amino acid sequence together with its V-gene family, and reads lacking a unique V-gene family were excluded. As a way to deal with suspected cross-contamination and a sequencing artifact, a later analysis dropped approximately 590 nucleotide sequences that were highly shared and had low generation probability. A later analysis calculated a clonal expansion index for each public chain from normalized within-repertoire ranks of inferred template counts. In a later analysis, generation probabilities were computed using a VDJ recombination model fitted to out-of-frame rearrangements, and the results were checked against IGoR. A later analysis scored TCR-TCR, TCR-HLA and TCR-CMV co-occurrence with hypergeometric tests, applying a repertoire-size bias correction to TCR pairs. In a later analysis, false discovery rates were estimated by permuting HLA or CMV assignments 20 times. A later analysis grouped co-occurring TCRs with DBSCAN, adding TCRdist sequence similarity when clustering within HLA-allele-positive subsets. For co-occurrence clustering, repertoires with fewer than 30,000 or more than 120,000 public chains were excluded, along with a handful of repertoires with anomalous nucleotide sharing. TCRdb carries this immuneACCESS record with in-frame sequences only. Its versions omit some clonotypes, under half of them owing to an unresolved V gene in the studies checked, with the rest unexplained. V and J calls and clone size come straight from that table; D and trimming were deduced from the DNA. In this sample the table shows about 180,000 clones, approximately 73% of which occur a single time. Around 2.3% of the sample comes from the top ten.

In total, approximately 700 healthy bone marrow donors made up the cohort. All cohort members were sampled while nominally healthy, although unrecorded immune exposures were likely present. The donor tested CMV seropositive, placing the donor among the 250 to 350 seropositive members of the cohort. Every donor gave a peripheral blood sample, and the peripheral blood mononuclear cells from that sample were used for TCR beta sequencing. The Qiagen DNeasy Blood Extraction Kit was used to extract genomic DNA from the blood cell samples. Material: PBMCs. The chain is encoded by TRBV29-1 joined to TRBJ1-1; 9 middle bases align to TRBD1. The TCR sequence derives from a young woman in good health and CMV-seropositive. The CDR3 region reads CSVRGQGTEAFF. The DNA is TGCAGCGTGAGGGGACAGGGCACTGAAGCTTTCTTT.